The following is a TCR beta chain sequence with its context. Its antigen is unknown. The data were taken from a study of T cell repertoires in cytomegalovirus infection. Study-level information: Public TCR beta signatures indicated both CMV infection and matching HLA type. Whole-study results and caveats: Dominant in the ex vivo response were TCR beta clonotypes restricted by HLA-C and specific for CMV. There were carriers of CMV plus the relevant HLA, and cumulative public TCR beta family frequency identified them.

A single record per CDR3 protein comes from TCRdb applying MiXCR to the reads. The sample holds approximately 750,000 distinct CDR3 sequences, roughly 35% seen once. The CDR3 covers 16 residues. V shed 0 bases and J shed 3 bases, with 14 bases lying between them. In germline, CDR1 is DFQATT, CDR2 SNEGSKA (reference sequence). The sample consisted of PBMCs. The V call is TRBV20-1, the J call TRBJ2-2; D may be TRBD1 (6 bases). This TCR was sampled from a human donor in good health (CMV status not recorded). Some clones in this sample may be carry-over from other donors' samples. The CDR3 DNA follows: TGCAGTGCTAGAGATCTTCGGGCAGGGGACACCGGGGAGCTGTTTTTT. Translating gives CSARDLRAGDTGELFF.